What follows are 9 T cell receptor beta chains derived from one specimen sequenced in a study of shared clonotypes between healthy human individuals. Terminally differentiated effector memory CD45RA+ cells were excluded from the naive CD8 cells, which were CD45RO-negative and positively selected for CCR7. Some clones are missing from TCRdb's copy, which holds only in-frame ones; the method was immunoSEQ multiplex PCR. This sample has 550,000 to 650,000 clones, with 90% to 97% found just once. The specimen sequenced was naive CD8+ T cells sorted from blood. The receptors shown here come from a young woman in good health.

The V call is TRBV11-2, the J call TRBJ2-7, with a weak D call TRBD1 (7 bases). Germline CDR1 and CDR2: SGHAT and FQNNGV. The CDR3 extends over 15 amino acids. V lost 5 bases, J lost 1 base, and 15 bases lay in between. The CDR3 reads CASSRGTAISYEQYF. CDR3 nucleotides: TGTGCCAGCAGCCGCGGGACAGCTATTTCCTACGAGCAGTACTTC.

The chain couples TRBV4-1 to TRBJ1-1, with D unclear. The germline gives CDR1 MGHRA, CDR2 YSYEKL. With 0 bases removed from V and 2 bases from J, the gap between germline ends came to 7 bases. The CDR3 length is 14 residues. CDR3 nucleotide sequence: TGCGCCAGCAGCCAAGAGGAGGGAAACACTGAAGCTTTCTTT. Encoded protein: CASSQEEGNTEAFF.

This clone appeared a single time. The chain recombines TRBV7-8 with TRBJ2-7; TRBD2 might be the D (6 bases). This CDR3 is built from 18 residues. V gave up 1 base and J gave up 5 bases, with 24 bases separating them. Germline V gives CDR1 SGHVS, CDR2 FQNEAQ. CDR3 nucleotides: TGTGCCAGCAGCTTAGGCCCTTTTGCCCCTAAACGGGAGAACGAGCAGTACTTC. It specifies CASSLGPFAPKRENEQYF.

This sequence joins TRBV5-1 and TRBJ2-4; D gene unclear. V dropped 4 bases and J dropped 1 base, with 15 bases sitting between them. The length of the CDR3 is 16 residues. The V gene's germline CDR1 is SGHRS and CDR2 YFSETQ. CDR3 in amino acids: CASSGTLLGAKNIQYF. For the CDR3, the DNA is TGCGCCAGCAGCGGAACCTTATTGGGGGCCAAAAACATTCAGTACTTC. Filled out from reference TRBV5-1 and TRBJ2-4, the complete variable domain reads KAGVTQTPRYLIKTRGQQVTLSCSPISGHRSVSWYQQTPGQGLQFLFEYFSETQRNKGNFPGRFSGRQFSNSRSEMNVSTLELGDSALYLCASSGTLLGAKNIQYFGAGTRLSVL.

CDR3 nucleotides: TGTGCCAGCAGTCTTGGGGTCGAGCAGTACTTC. Translating it yields CASSLGVEQYF. This rearrangement joins TRBV28 to TRBJ2-7, with D unresolved. From germline, CDR1 is MDHEN and CDR2 SYDVKM. This CDR3 has 11 residues. V shed 5 bases and J shed 6 bases, with 8 bases lying between them.

The chain carries TRBV19 and TRBJ2-4; 10 bases align to TRBD2. The CDR3 runs 15 residues. Germline assignment: CDR1 LNHDA and CDR2 SQIVND (reference sequence). The trim removed 6 bases at V and 0 bases at J, leaving 2 bases unmatched. The DNA of the CDR3 is TGTGCCAGTAGAGGACTAGCGGTAGCCAAAAACATTCAGTACTTC. Encoded protein: CASRGLAVAKNIQYF.

The chain combines TRBV5-1 with TRBJ2-7; D gene unclear. Germline V gene lookup returns CDR1 SGHRS and CDR2 YFSETQ. Deletions cut 0 bases from V and 10 bases from J, with 17 bases between. The CDR3 extends over 14 amino acids. In nucleotides, the CDR3 is TGCGCCAGCAGCTTGGACATCCTTCCCGTCGTACAGTACTTC. This codes for CASSLDILPVVQYF.

The chain recombines TRBV7-9 with TRBJ1-4; TRBD1 agrees at 7 bases. The length of the CDR3 is 14 residues. CDR1 is SEHNR and CDR2 is FQNEAQ in the germline V gene (reference sequence). The V segment lost 5 bases and the J segment 5 bases; nucleotides outside the gene matches: 5. CDR3 residues: CASSRSGQNEKLFF. CDR3 in DNA: TGTGCCAGCAGCCGTTCGGGACAGAATGAAAAACTGTTTTTT.

The chain combines TRBV28 with TRBJ2-7; 8 nucleotides agree with TRBD2. The V segment lost 3 bases and the J segment 4 bases; nucleotides outside the gene matches: 5. Germline CDR1 and CDR2: MDHEN and SYDVKM. CDR3 size: 14 residues. This CDR3 reads CASSFGRATYEQYF. DNA of the CDR3: TGTGCCAGCAGTTTCGGGAGGGCAACTTACGAGCAGTACTTC.